A single sample is the source of the 9 T cell receptor beta chains below, sequenced in a study of OX40 agonist ivuxolimab in advanced cancers. Here immunoSEQ multiplex PCR was the method, and the copy in TCRdb shows in-frame clones only, minus some. The sample carries 90,000 to 100,000 clones, 87% recorded once. The specimen comprised CD4+ or CD8+ T cells sorted from blood, sampled in a trial of the OX40 agonist ivuxolimab. These receptors were taken from an adult with an advanced solid tumor such as melanoma, head and neck, liver or kidney cancer.

The chain has TRBV5-1 and TRBJ1-3; D is unresolved. The V end was cut by 3 bases, the J end by 2 bases, with 9 bases between. Per germline, CDR1 SGHRS and CDR2 YFSETQ. CDR3 length equals 14 residues. CDR3 in amino acids: CASSSPAPGNTIYF. As DNA, the CDR3 is TGCGCCAGCAGCTCTCCGGCGCCTGGAAACACCATATATTTT. The full variable domain, in which reference TRBV5-1 and TRBJ1-3 provide the parts outside the CDR3, is KAGVTQTPRYLIKTRGQQVTLSCSPISGHRSVSWYQQTPGQGLQFLFEYFSETQRNKGNFPGRFSGRQFSNSRSEMNVSTLELGDSALYLCASSSPAPGNTIYFGEGSWLTVV.

This clone was found once. V gene TRBV28 combines with J gene TRBJ2-3; TRBD1 might be the D (5 bases). This CDR3 comprises 16 residues. The germline gives CDR1 MDHEN, CDR2 SYDVKM. Trimming removed 4 bases from V and 1 base from J, with 15 bases in between. CDR3 DNA: TGTGCCAGCAGTTCTACCAGAAGGGGCGGCACAGATACGCAGTATTTT. Protein sequence: CASSSTRRGGTDTQYF.

V is TRBV4-3 and J is TRBJ1-1; TRBD1 is a possible D gene (5 bases). Germline CDR1 is LGHNA and CDR2 is YSLEER. V was pared by 4 bases and J by 4 bases, with 13 bases between. The CDR3 is made up of 14 amino acids. DNA of the CDR3: TGCGCCAGCAGCCGAGACAGATGGGGCACTGAAGCTTTCTTT. Translation: CASSRDRWGTEAFF.

CDR3 protein: CASSLREDRTYEQYF. DNA of the CDR3: TGTGCCAGCAGCTTACGGGAGGATCGGACCTACGAGCAGTACTTC. This rearrangement joins TRBV7-9 to TRBJ2-7; TRBD2 aligns across 7 bases. The CDR3 contains 15 residues. In germline, CDR1 is SEHNR, CDR2 FQNEAQ (reference sequence). J was trimmed by 2 bases and V by 2 bases; bases with no gene match: 6.

Only one count was recorded for this clone. The chain uses TRBV5-4 and TRBJ2-3; 13 bases map to TRBD2. The V gene's germline CDR1 is SGHNT and CDR2 YYREEE (reference sequence). This CDR3 is 18 amino acids long. The trim removed 4 bases at V and 0 bases at J, leaving 8 bases unmatched. CDR3 sequence: CASSRTSGGVLSTDTQYF. The CDR3 region has the DNA TGTGCCAGCAGCAGAACTAGCGGGGGGGTTCTCAGCACAGATACGCAGTATTTT.

This clone was detected once. In the same sample, other DNA sequences code for this CDR3. CDR3 nucleotide sequence: TGTGCCAGCAGTTCGAGGGGCACTGAAGCTTTCTTT. Translating it yields CASSSRGTEAFF. This chain joins TRBV6-5 and TRBJ1-1, with D perhaps matching TRBD1 (5 bases). Germline V gives CDR1 MNHEY, CDR2 SVGAGI. There are 12 residues in the CDR3. V was pared by 4 bases and J by 4 bases, with 7 bases between.

This sequence joins TRBV7-9 and TRBJ2-5; 10 bases are shared with TRBD2. Trimming at V came to 0 bases and at J to 5 bases, leaving 9 bases not matched to a gene. This CDR3 has 17 residues. CDR1 is SEHNR, CDR2 FQNEAQ, per germline (reference sequence). The CDR3 coding sequence is TGTGCCAGCAGCTTAGCTAGCGGGGGGCCCCCCAGGGAGACCCAGTACTTC. Translating it yields CASSLASGGPPRETQYF.

The chain carries TRBV5-6 and TRBJ2-6; D uncertain. This CDR3 spans 13 amino acids. Trimming pared 0 bases from V and 2 bases from J, leaving 0 bases between. Germline CDR1 and CDR2: SGHDT and YYEEEE. The CDR3 region is CASSLAGANVLTF. The DNA of the CDR3 is TGTGCCAGCAGCTTGGCTGGGGCCAACGTCCTGACTTTC.

The CDR3 DNA is TGTGCCAGCAGTGGGGGGGCGAATGAAAAACTGTTTTTT. It codes for CASSGGANEKLFF. This sequence joins TRBV2 and TRBJ1-4; possible D gene TRBD1, 6 bases. The germline gives CDR1 SNHLY, CDR2 FYNNEI. The CDR3 totals 13 residues. V was clipped by 4 bases and J by 5 bases, with 8 bases between them.